The T cell receptor (beta chain) described here comes from a study of blood T cell repertoires in COVID-19. Some clones are missing from TCRdb's copy, which holds only in-frame ones; the method was immunoSEQ multiplex PCR. The table shows roughly 180,000 clones, with 84% occurring only once. Sequencing was performed on peripheral blood. This receptor was obtained from a man between 40 and 49 years old who had recovered from COVID-19.

The DNA of the CDR3 is TGTGCCAGCAGCTTAGCGCGGGGGCGCACAGATACGCAGTATTTT. Protein: CASSLARGRTDTQYF. The V gene is TRBV7-9, the J gene TRBJ2-3; perhaps TRBD2 as D (7 bases). This CDR3 contains 15 residues. Trimming removed 0 bases at V and 1 base at J, with 8 bases between. Germline lookup yields CDR1 SEHNR and CDR2 FQNEAQ (reference sequence).